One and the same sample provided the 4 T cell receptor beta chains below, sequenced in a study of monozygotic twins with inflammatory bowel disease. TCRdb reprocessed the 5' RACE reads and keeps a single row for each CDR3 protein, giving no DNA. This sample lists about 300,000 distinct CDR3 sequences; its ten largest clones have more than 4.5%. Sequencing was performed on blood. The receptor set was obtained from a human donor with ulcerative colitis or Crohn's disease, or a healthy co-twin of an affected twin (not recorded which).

The CDR3 loop reads CAIRTAGPEQYF. This chain uses TRBV10-3 with TRBJ2-7; absent DNA, TCRdb's TRBD2 call cannot be checked. The CDR3 spans 12 residues. In germline, CDR1 is ENHRY, CDR2 SYGVKD.

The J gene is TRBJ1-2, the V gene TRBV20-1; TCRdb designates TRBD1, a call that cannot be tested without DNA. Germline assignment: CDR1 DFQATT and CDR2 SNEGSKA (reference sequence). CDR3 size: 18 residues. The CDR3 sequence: CSAQQSLRTGLEHYGYTF.

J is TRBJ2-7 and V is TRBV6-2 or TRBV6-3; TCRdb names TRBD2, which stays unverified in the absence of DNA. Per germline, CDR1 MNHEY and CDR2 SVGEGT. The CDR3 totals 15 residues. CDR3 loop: CASSRLAGTAYEQYF.

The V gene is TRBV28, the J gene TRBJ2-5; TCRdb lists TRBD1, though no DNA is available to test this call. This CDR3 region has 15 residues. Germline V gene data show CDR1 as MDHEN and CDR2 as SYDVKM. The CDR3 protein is CASSPSETGRKTQYF.